One and the same sample provided the 18 T cell receptor beta chains below, sequenced in a study of spatial heterogeneity in lung cancer. These receptors lack a known antigen. Study-wide points: How many expanded intratumoral alpha and beta TCRs were present tracked the tumor mutation count, which was a count of nonsynonymous mutations.

Time point denoted: sample taken at primary tumor resection. One entry per CDR3 protein results from TCRdb running MiXCR on the 5' RACE reads. The repertoire consists of 20,000 to 25,000 distinct CDR3 sequences, with less than 5% occurring once and the leading ten covering roughly a tenth. The specimen was lung tumor tissue, collected at surgery. The receptors were sampled from a male donor with early-stage non-small cell lung cancer.

Many counts were recorded for this clonotype. The V call is TRBV29-1, the J call TRBJ1-2, with 8 bases that match TRBD1. CDR3 length equals 16 residues. With 7 bases clipped from V and 8 bases from J, the junction kept 21 bases outside the gene matches. Germline V CDR1 and CDR2: SQVTM, ANQGSEA. In DNA, the CDR3 is TGCAGCGCCAAACTACCCCTCTCAGGGGGCCCACAGGGCTACACCTTC. The encoded protein is CSAKLPLSGGPQGYTF.

This clonotype appeared many times. The V gene is TRBV28, the J gene TRBJ1-4; D perhaps matches TRBD1 (6 bases). V gave up 2 bases and J gave up 7 bases, with 11 bases separating them. The CDR3 sequence is 14 residues long. The germline CDR1 and CDR2 sequences are MDHEN and SYDVKM. In DNA form, the CDR3 reads TGTGCCAGCAGTTTAACGGGGGGCGGTGAAAAACTGTTTTTT. Translation: CASSLTGGGEKLFF.

This clonotype was seen many times. The chain uses TRBV7-3 and TRBJ2-1, with 7 bases fitting TRBD2. V shed 0 bases and J 4 bases; nucleotides not matched to a gene: 6. Germline CDR1 is SGHTA and CDR2 is FQGTGA. This CDR3 region has 16 residues. The CDR3 nucleotides are TGTGCCAGCAGCTTAACTCGGGCTAGCGGATACAATGAGCAGTTCTTC. This gives the protein CASSLTRASGYNEQFF.

This clonotype has a count of ten or more. The chain links TRBV28 to TRBJ2-7; 9 bases are a match to TRBD1. The germline gives CDR1 MDHEN, CDR2 SYDVKM. J lost 0 bases, V lost 8 bases, and 14 bases had no gene match. CDR3 size: 17 residues. CDR3 DNA: TGTGCCAGCCGGTCCTCCGGGACAGGGCCATTCTCCTACGAGCAGTACTTC. Amino acid sequence: CASRSSGTGPFSYEQYF.

This clonotype has at least ten counts. V and J are TRBV5-1 and TRBJ2-3, with 8 positions matching TRBD2. Germline loops: CDR1 SGHRS, CDR2 YFSETQ. CDR3 length equals 15 residues. V gave up 5 bases and J gave up 2 bases; unmatched junction bases: 7. The CDR3 region has the DNA TGCGCCAGCAGGACACTAGCGGAATCCACAGATACGCAGTATTTT. Its protein product is CASRTLAESTDTQYF.

A remark on this clonotype: This could be a read error, since a much larger clone is one nucleotide away. The chain couples TRBV24-1 to TRBJ2-1; 7 bases map to TRBD2. The CDR3 totals 13 residues. Germline CDR1 and CDR2: KGHDR and SFDVKD. CDR3 region: CATTGGSLNEQLF. CDR3 DNA sequence: TGTGCCACCACCGGGGGGTCGTTAAATGAGCAGCTCTTC.

The chain carries TRBV2 and TRBJ2-5; 10 positions match TRBD2. This CDR3 region has 16 residues. J gave up 3 bases and V 5 bases, and 9 bases lay outside the gene matches. CDR1 and CDR2 (germline): SNHLY, FYNNEI. The CDR3 DNA is TGTGCCAGCAGTAAGACGGGACTAGCGCTTAAAGAGACCCAGTACTTC. It translates to CASSKTGLALKETQYF.

This clonotype came up many times. V and J are TRBV4-2 and TRBJ2-7; D is perhaps TRBD1 (6 bases). This CDR3 spans 15 amino acids. V lost 0 bases to trimming and J lost 0 bases, with 9 bases between them. Germline lookup yields CDR1 LGHNA and CDR2 YNFKEQ. The CDR3 protein is CASSQERTASYEQYF. The CDR3 DNA is TGTGCCAGCAGCCAAGAGAGGACAGCCTCCTACGAGCAGTACTTC.

This clonotype was observed many times. J is TRBJ2-7 and V is TRBV7-2; unclear D gene. The CDR3 consists of 12 residues. V was clipped by 2 bases and J by 2 bases, with 4 bases between them. Germline CDR1 is SGHTA and CDR2 is FQGNSA. In DNA form, the CDR3 reads TGTGCCAGCAGCTTAAATGCCTACGAGCAGTACTTC. It is translated as CASSLNAYEQYF.

The sample holds many counts of this clonotype. The chain employs TRBV6-5 and TRBJ1-6, with no clear D. Trimming shortened V by 2 bases and J by 9 bases, and 14 bases separated the two germline ends. Germline V lookup: CDR1 MNHEY, CDR2 SVGAGI. The CDR3 is made up of 15 amino acids. Here the CDR3 reads CASSYLKKGFSPLHF. The CDR3 nucleotides are TGTGCCAGCAGTTACCTAAAAAAGGGCTTTTCACCCCTCCACTTT.

This clonotype was detected only a few times. The chain recombines TRBV12-3 or TRBV12-4 with TRBJ1-4, with D possibly TRBD1 on 6 matching bases. Trimming left V 4 bases short and J 6 bases short, with 15 bases between. The CDR3 consists of 15 residues. In DNA form, the CDR3 reads TGTGCCAGCAGTTGGGGCCCCGGGGGCGATGAAAAACTGTTTTTT. This encodes CASSWGPGGDEKLFF.

There are a few counts of this clonotype. The chain links TRBV6-6 to TRBJ2-3; no definite D call. V gave up 0 bases and J gave up 2 bases, with 6 bases separating them. CDR1 is MNHNY and CDR2 is SVGAGI in the germline V gene (reference sequence). The CDR3 is made up of 14 amino acids. CDR3 sequence reads: CASSYSIATDTQYF. CDR3 nucleotides: TGTGCCAGCAGTTACTCGATAGCCACAGATACGCAGTATTTT.

This clonotype has at least ten counts. V usage is TRBV7-3 and J usage is TRBJ1-1; no clear D gene. V was clipped by 4 bases and J by 8 bases, with 14 bases between them. The CDR3 sequence is 13 residues long. From germline, CDR1 is SGHTA and CDR2 FQGTGA. CDR3 sequence reads: CASSSQLDQEAFF. CDR3 nucleotide sequence: TGTGCCAGCAGCTCTCAGCTAGACCAAGAAGCTTTCTTT.

This clonotype came up many times. The genes are TRBV5-6 and TRBJ2-3; D perhaps matches TRBD1 (5 bases). There are 15 residues in the CDR3. Deletions cut 3 bases from V and 0 bases from J, with 11 bases between. CDR1 is SGHDT and CDR2 is YYEEEE in the germline V gene. The CDR3 loop is CASSSGHLSTDTQYF. DNA of the CDR3: TGTGCCAGCAGCTCCGGACACCTTAGCACAGATACGCAGTATTTT.

This clonotype was counted many times. The rearrangement uses TRBV5-6 and TRBJ2-7; TRBD2 matches 13 bases. The germline CDR1 and CDR2 sequences are SGHDT and YYEEEE. Trimming removed 5 bases from V and 4 bases from J; junction bases left unmatched: 6. The CDR3 sequence is 15 residues long. The CDR3 region has the DNA TGTGCCAGCAGGCGGACTAGCGGGAGAGGGTACGAGCAGTACTTC. It yields the protein CASRRTSGRGYEQYF. Filled out from reference TRBV5-6 and TRBJ2-7, the complete variable domain reads DAGVTQSPTHLIKTRGQQVTLRCSPKSGHDTVSWYQQALGQGPQFIFQYYEEEERQRGNFPDRFSGHQFPNYSSELNVNALLLGDSALYLCASRRTSGRGYEQYFGPGTRLTVT.

This clonotype is categorized as large (0.1 to 1%). The chain couples TRBV12-3 or TRBV12-4 to TRBJ2-2, with D maybe TRBD1 (5 bases). V lost 5 bases, J lost 2 bases, and 6 bases lay in between. This CDR3 has 13 residues. The chain's CDR3 is CASSDSNTGELFF. The CDR3 nucleotides are TGTGCCAGCAGTGACAGTAACACCGGGGAGCTGTTTTTT.

In this sample, this clonotype turned up many times. This chain connects TRBV10-2 to TRBJ2-1; a possible D gene is TRBD2 (6 bases). Trimming took off 10 bases at V and 5 bases at J, with 15 bases between the two ends. CDR3 length: 13 amino acids. The germline V gene encodes CDR1 WSHSY and CDR2 SAAADI. CDR3 residues: CAIGWGGDNEQFF. The CDR3 bases are TGCGCCATCGGTTGGGGCGGGGACAATGAGCAGTTCTTC.

The chain links TRBV7-4 to TRBJ2-1, with 7 bases identical to TRBD1. The V segment lost 5 bases and the J segment 3 bases; nucleotides outside the gene matches: 7. Germline V gene sequence: CDR1 SGHVT, CDR2 SQSDAQ. The CDR3 totals 15 residues. The CDR3 DNA follows: TGTGCCAGCAGCCCGGACAGGCTTCTCTACAATGAGCAGTTCTTC. It encodes CASSPDRLLYNEQFF.